The 14 T cell receptor beta chains reported below all come from one sample, sequenced in a study of blood T cell repertoires in COVID-19 (dated by TCRdb to the early 2020s). Preparation of the library involved the immunoSEQ multiplex PCR assay. TCRdb retrieved this table from immuneACCESS and kept in-frame rearrangements only. Not all clones are present; in checked studies, unresolved V genes account for under half, and no reason is known for the remainder. A total of 77,000 or so clones appear in this sample, about 76% of them only once. In total, the top ten clones hold 25% to 30% of the sample. The sample was peripheral blood. The receptor source for this set is a woman aged 80 or over with active or convalescent COVID-19.

CDR3 amino acids: CASSPDAFAGYEQYF. CDR3 sequence (DNA): TGTGCCAGCAGCCCCGACGCTTTCGCGGGCTACGAGCAGTACTTC. The J gene is TRBJ2-7, the V gene TRBV9, with D possibly being TRBD2 (5 bases). CDR3 size: 15 residues. Germline values: CDR1 SGDLS, CDR2 YYNGEE. V lost 4 bases, J lost 3 bases, and 17 bases lay in between.

The V call is TRBV30, the J call TRBJ1-6; D not resolved. Per the germline V gene, CDR1 is GTSNPN and CDR2 is SVGIG (reference sequence). There are 14 residues in the CDR3. V lost 0 bases and J lost 12, with 15 bases in between. The CDR3 reads CAWSVPSRPGPLHF. CDR3 in DNA: TGTGCCTGGAGTGTTCCGAGCCGCCCGGGACCCCTCCACTTT.

This chain connects TRBV11-2 to TRBJ1-2, with D possibly being TRBD1 (5 bases). The CDR3 loop spans 14 amino acids. Trimming removed 1 base from V and 3 bases from J, with 9 bases in between. Germline V lookup: CDR1 SGHAT, CDR2 FQNNGV. The CDR3 DNA sequence: TGTGCCAGCAGCTTAGTCGGGGGGTACTATGGCTACACCTTC. This gives the protein CASSLVGGYYGYTF.

The chain couples TRBV7-8 to TRBJ2-1; tentatively, D is TRBD2 (6 bases). Germline CDR1 SGHVS, CDR2 FQNEAQ. CDR3 length: 14 residues. V was pared by 5 bases and J by 8 bases, with 16 bases between. The CDR3 loop reads CASSPLEGKHEQFF. CDR3 bases: TGTGCCAGCAGCCCCCTGGAGGGGAAACATGAGCAGTTCTTC.

The gene calls are TRBV4-3 and TRBJ2-7, with TRBD1 identical over 9 bases. The CDR3 runs to 17 residues. Germline V lookup: CDR1 LGHNA, CDR2 YSLEER. With 3 bases clipped from V and 5 bases from J, the junction kept 14 bases outside the gene matches. CDR3 DNA: TGCGCCAGCAGCCATGGGGTACCGGGACAGGGAACAGACGAGCAGTACTTC. Protein product: CASSHGVPGQGTDEQYF.

The chain has TRBV11-2 and TRBJ2-5; 9 positions agree with TRBD2. The germline CDR1 and CDR2 sequences are SGHAT and FQNNGV. CDR3 length equals 15 residues. The trim removed 1 base at V and 5 bases at J, leaving 5 bases unmatched. The CDR3 bases are TGTGCCAGCAGCTTAGCGGTTAGCGGGGGCGAGACCCAGTACTTC. Translation gives CASSLAVSGGETQYF.

V gene TRBV7-2 combines with J gene TRBJ2-7; D remains unclear. The CDR3 is made up of 14 amino acids. Germline V CDR1 and CDR2: SGHTA, FQGNSA. Trimming stripped 5 bases from V and 1 base from J, with 12 bases between. Here the CDR3 reads CASSQDTQSYEQYF. The CDR3 bases are TGTGCCAGCAGCCAAGACACCCAATCCTACGAGCAGTACTTC. The variable domain in full, completed from reference TRBV7-2 and TRBJ2-7, reads GAGVSQSPSNKVTEKGKDVELRCDPISGHTALYWYRQSLGQGLEFLIYFQGNSAPDKSGLPSDRFSAERTGGSVSTLTIQRTQQEDSAVYLCASSQDTQSYEQYFGPGTRLTVT.

This chain uses TRBV30 with TRBJ2-1, with 7 bases matching TRBD1. Germline V lookup: CDR1 GTSNPN, CDR2 SVGIG (reference sequence). The V and J ends lost 4 bases and 7 bases, in that order; junction bases with no gene match: 7. This CDR3 contains 13 residues. The CDR3 loop is CAWTKKGANEQFF. In nucleotides, the CDR3 is TGTGCCTGGACGAAGAAGGGGGCGAATGAGCAGTTCTTC.

This rearrangement joins TRBV20-1 to TRBJ1-1; TRBD1 agrees at 7 bases. V was pared by 5 bases and J by 0 bases, with 15 bases of the junction left unmatched. This CDR3 comprises 17 residues. Germline V CDR1 and CDR2: DFQATT, SNEGSKA (reference sequence). The CDR3 sequence: CSAGDRVGDIMNTEAFF. In nucleotides, the CDR3 is TGCAGTGCTGGTGACAGGGTCGGGGACATCATGAACACTGAAGCTTTCTTT.

A remark on this clone: The junction departs from germline at one end; a sequencing error may be responsible. V usage is TRBV18 and J usage is TRBJ2-5; D might be TRBD2 (5 bases). CDR1 KGHSH and CDR2 LQKENI come from the germline V gene. This CDR3 has 14 amino acids. CDR3 residues: CASSPLEYQETQYF. CDR3 coding DNA: TGTGCCAGCTCCCCACTAGAGTACCAAGAGACCCAGTACTTC.

This rearrangement joins TRBV7-9 to TRBJ1-1; 7 bases match TRBD1. Trimming took 5 bases from V and 8 from J; bases not matched to a gene: 11. The CDR3 runs 14 residues. Germline CDR1 and CDR2: SEHNR and FQNEAQ (reference sequence). CDR3 DNA: TGTGCCAGCAGCGCTACAGGGGCCCTCATCGAAGCTTTCTTT. Residues: CASSATGALIEAFF.

The chain couples TRBV7-2 to TRBJ2-7; 9 nucleotides line up with TRBD2. CDR3 length: 15 residues. The germline gives CDR1 SGHTA, CDR2 FQGNSA. With V trimmed by 1 base and J by 6 bases, 7 bases remained unmatched. This CDR3 reads CASSLGGGGAGEQYF. The CDR3 DNA reads as TGTGCCAGCAGCTTAGGTGGCGGGGGGGCTGGCGAGCAGTACTTC.

J is TRBJ2-7 and V is TRBV30, with TRBD1 identical over 9 bases. The germline V gene has CDR1 GTSNPN and CDR2 SVGIG (reference sequence). This CDR3 contains 16 residues. The V segment lost 0 bases and the J segment 7 bases; nucleotides outside the gene matches: 13. The CDR3 DNA follows: TGTGCCTGGAGTGTACGTCCGGGACAGGGTAGGTATGAGCAGTACTTC. Translation: CAWSVRPGQGRYEQYF.

CDR3 sequence reads: CASSPGTEYGYTF. The DNA for the CDR3 is TGTGCCAGCTCACCAGGGACAGAATATGGCTACACCTTC. The chain uses TRBV18 and TRBJ1-2; 7 bases agree with TRBD1. The CDR3 is 13 amino acids. Trimming cost V 2 bases and J 5 bases; bases outside gene matches: 2. Germline-derived CDR1 and CDR2 are KGHSH and LQKENI.